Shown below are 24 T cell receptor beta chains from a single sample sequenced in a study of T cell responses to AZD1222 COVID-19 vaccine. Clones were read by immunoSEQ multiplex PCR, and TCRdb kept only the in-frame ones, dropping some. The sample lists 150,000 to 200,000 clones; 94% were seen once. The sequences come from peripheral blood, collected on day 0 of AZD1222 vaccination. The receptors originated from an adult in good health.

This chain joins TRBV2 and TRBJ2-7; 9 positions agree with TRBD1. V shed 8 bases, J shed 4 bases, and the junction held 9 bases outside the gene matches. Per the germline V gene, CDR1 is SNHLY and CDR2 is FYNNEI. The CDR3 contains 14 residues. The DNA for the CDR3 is TGTGCCAGCGAGCCCGGGACAGGGCTTTACGAGCAGTACTTC. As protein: CASEPGTGLYEQYF.

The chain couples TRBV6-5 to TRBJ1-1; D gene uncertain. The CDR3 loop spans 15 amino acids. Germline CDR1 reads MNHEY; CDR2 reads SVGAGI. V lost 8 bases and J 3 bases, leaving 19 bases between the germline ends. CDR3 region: CASFARKPGDTEAFF. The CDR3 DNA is TGTGCCAGCTTCGCGAGAAAACCTGGGGACACTGAAGCTTTCTTT.

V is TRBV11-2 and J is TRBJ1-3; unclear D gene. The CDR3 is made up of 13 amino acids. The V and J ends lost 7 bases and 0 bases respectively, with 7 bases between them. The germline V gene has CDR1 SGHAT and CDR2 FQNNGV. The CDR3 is CASTDFSGNTIYF. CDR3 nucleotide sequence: TGTGCCAGCACTGACTTCTCTGGAAACACCATATATTTT.

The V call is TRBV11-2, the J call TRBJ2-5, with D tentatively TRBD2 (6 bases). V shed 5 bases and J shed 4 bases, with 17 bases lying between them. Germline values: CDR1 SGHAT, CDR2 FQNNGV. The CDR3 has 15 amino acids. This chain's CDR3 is CASSPGARRGETQYF. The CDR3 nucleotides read TGTGCCAGCAGCCCCGGCGCGAGGCGGGGAGAGACCCAGTACTTC. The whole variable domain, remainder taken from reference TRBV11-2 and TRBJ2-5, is EAGVAQSPRYKIIEKRQSVAFWCNPISGHATLYWYQQILGQGPKLLIQFQNNGVVDDSQLPKDRFSAERLKGVDSTLKIQPAKLEDSAVYLCASSPGARRGETQYFGPGTRLLVL.

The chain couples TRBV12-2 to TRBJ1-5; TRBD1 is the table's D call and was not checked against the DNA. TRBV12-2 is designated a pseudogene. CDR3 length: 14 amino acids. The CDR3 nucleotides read TGTGCAAGTAGGTGGACAGGCTACAATCAGCCCCAGCATTTT. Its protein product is CASRWTGYNQPQHF.

CDR3 bases: TGTGCCAGCGTGGGGAAAGACAGATCCCACTATGGCTACACCTTC. This translates into CASVGKDRSHYGYTF. The chain recombines TRBV28 with TRBJ1-2, with D possibly matching TRBD1 (5 bases). V was trimmed by 8 bases and J by 3 bases, leaving 19 bases between them. Germline-derived CDR1 and CDR2 are MDHEN and SYDVKM. This CDR3 is 15 amino acids long.

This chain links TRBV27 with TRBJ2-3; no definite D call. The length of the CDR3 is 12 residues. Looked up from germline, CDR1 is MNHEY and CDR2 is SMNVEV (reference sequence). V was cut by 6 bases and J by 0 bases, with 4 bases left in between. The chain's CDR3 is CASRGSTDTQYF. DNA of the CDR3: TGTGCCAGCAGGGGGAGCACAGATACGCAGTATTTT.

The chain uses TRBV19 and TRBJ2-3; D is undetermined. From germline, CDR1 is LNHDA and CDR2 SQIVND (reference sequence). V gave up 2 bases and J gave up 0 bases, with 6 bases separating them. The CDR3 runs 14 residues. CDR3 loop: CASSILLSTDTQYF. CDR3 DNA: TGTGCCAGTAGTATACTTCTTAGCACAGATACGCAGTATTTT.

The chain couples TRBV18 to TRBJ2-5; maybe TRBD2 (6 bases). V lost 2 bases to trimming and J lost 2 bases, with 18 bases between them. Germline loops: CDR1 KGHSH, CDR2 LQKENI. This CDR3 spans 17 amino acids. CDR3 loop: CASSPTRGGGAQETQYF. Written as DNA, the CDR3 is TGTGCCAGCTCACCAACCCGGGGAGGAGGGGCTCAAGAGACCCAGTACTTC.

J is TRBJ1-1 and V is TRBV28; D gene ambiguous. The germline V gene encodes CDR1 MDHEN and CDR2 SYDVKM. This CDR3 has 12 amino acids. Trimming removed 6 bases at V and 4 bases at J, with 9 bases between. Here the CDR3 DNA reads TGTGCCAGCAGAGCACGTTTCACTGAAGCTTTCTTT. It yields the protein CASRARFTEAFF.

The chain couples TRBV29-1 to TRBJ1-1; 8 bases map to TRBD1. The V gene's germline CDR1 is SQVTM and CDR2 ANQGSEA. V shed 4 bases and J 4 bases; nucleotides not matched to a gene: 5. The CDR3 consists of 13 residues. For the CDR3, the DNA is TGCAGCGTTGTACAGGGGGGCGGCACTGAAGCTTTCTTT. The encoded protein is CSVVQGGGTEAFF.

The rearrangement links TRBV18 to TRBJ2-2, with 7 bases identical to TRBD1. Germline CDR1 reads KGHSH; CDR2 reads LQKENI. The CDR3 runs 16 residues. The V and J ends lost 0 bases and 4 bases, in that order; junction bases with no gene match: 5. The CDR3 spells CASSPPGQRGTGELFF. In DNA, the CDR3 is TGTGCCAGCTCACCACCGGGACAGAGGGGCACCGGGGAGCTGTTTTTT. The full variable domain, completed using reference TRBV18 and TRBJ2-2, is NAGVMQNPRHLVRRRGQEARLRCSPMKGHSHVYWYRQLPEEGLKFMVYLQKENIIDESGMPKERFSAEFPKEGPSILRIQQVVRGDSAAYFCASSPPGQRGTGELFFGEGSRLTVL.

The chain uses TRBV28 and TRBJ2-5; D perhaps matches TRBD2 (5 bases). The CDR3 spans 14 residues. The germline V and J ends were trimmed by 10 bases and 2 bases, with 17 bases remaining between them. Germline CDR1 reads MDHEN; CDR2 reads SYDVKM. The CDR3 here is CATLLGPGQETQYF. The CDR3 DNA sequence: TGTGCCACCCTTCTCGGACCGGGACAAGAGACCCAGTACTTC.

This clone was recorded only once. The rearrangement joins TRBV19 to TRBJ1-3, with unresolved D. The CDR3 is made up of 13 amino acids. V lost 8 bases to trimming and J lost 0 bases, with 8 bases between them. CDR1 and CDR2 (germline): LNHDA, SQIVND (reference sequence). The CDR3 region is CASGDHSGNTIYF. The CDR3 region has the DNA TGTGCCAGTGGAGACCACTCTGGAAACACCATATATTTT.

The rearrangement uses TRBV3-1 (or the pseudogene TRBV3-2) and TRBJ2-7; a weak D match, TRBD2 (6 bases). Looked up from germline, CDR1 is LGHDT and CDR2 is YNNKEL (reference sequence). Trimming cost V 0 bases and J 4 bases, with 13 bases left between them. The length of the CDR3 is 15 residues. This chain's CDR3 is CASSQDPGGIYEQYF. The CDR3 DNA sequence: TGTGCCAGCAGCCAAGATCCGGGCGGGATATACGAGCAGTACTTC.

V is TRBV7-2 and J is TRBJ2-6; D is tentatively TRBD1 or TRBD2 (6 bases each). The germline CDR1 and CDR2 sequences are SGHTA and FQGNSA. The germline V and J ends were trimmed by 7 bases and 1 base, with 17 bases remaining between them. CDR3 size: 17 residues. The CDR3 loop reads CASTPGRGGSGANVLTF. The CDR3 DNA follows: TGTGCCAGCACCCCCGGGAGAGGGGGTTCTGGGGCCAACGTCCTGACTTTC.

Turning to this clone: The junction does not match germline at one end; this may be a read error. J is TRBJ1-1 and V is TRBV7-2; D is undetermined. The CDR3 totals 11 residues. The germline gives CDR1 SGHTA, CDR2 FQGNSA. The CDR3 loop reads CASGFLTEAFF. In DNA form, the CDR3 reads TGTGCCAGCGGCTTCCTCACTGAAGCTTTCTTT.

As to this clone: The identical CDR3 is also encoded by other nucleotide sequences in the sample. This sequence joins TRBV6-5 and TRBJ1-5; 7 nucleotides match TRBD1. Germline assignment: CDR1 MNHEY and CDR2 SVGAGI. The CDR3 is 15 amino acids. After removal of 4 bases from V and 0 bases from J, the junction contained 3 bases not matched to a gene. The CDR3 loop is CASSSDRNSNQPQHF. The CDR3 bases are TGTGCCAGCAGTTCGGACAGGAATAGCAATCAGCCCCAGCATTTT.

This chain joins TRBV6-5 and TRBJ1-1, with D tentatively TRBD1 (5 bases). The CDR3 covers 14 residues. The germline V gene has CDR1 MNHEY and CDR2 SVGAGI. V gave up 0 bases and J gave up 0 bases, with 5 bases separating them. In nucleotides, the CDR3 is TGTGCCAGCAGTTACTCGACAGTGAACACTGAAGCTTTCTTT. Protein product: CASSYSTVNTEAFF.

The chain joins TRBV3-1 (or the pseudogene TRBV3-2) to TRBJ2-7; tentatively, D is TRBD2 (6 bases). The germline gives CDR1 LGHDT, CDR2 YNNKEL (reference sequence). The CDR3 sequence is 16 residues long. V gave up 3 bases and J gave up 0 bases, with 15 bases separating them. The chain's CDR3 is CASSQDGGVSSYEQYF. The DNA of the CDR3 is TGTGCCAGCAGCCAGGATGGCGGGGTTAGCTCCTACGAGCAGTACTTC.

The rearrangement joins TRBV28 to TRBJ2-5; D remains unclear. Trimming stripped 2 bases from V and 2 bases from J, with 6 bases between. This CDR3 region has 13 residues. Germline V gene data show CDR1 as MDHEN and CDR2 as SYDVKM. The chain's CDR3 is CASSLLPQETQYF. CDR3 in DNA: TGTGCCAGCAGTTTACTACCTCAAGAGACCCAGTACTTC.

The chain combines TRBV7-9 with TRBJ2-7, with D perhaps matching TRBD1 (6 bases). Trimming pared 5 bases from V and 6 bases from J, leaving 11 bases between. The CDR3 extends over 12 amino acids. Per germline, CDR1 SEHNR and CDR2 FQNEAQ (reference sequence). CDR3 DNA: TGTGCCAGCAGCCATCTCAGGGGCGAGCAGTACTTC. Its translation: CASSHLRGEQYF.

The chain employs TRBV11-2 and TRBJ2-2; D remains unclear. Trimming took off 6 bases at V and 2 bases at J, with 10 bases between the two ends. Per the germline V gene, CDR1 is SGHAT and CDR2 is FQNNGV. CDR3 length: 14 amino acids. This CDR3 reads CASSPTSNTGELFF. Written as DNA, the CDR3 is TGTGCCAGCAGTCCGACATCCAACACCGGGGAGCTGTTTTTT.

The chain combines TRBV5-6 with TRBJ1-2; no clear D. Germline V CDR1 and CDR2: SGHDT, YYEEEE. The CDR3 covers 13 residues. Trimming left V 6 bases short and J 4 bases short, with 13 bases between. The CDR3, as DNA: TGTGCCAGCACCTCGGGCCTAACCTATGGCTACACCTTC. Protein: CASTSGLTYGYTF.